These 8 T cell receptor beta chains were all obtained from the same sample, sequenced in a study of T cells after posttransplantation cyclophosphamide. The data were produced by immunoSEQ multiplex PCR, yet TCRdb's version contains in-frame clones alone and is incomplete. The sample has 40,000 to 60,000 clones, none seen only once. Sequenced: PBMCs. The origin of the receptors is a man aged 40-55 years in good health, CMV-negative, and a related stem cell transplant donor.

This clone was picked up many times. The chain links TRBV5-1 to TRBJ2-3, with D possibly matching TRBD2 (5 bases). V was pared by 7 bases and J by 4 bases, with 34 bases between. From germline, CDR1 is SGHRS and CDR2 YFSETQ. The CDR3 loop spans 20 amino acids. The CDR3 DNA reads as TGCGCCAGCCGAGCGGATAAAGACCCCCGGGCTGTTAGGAACCCAGATACGCAGTATTTT. This gives the protein CASRADKDPRAVRNPDTQYF.

This clone has at least ten counts. The rearrangement links TRBV28 to TRBJ2-1; maybe TRBD1 (5 bases). Trimming left V 0 bases short and J 2 bases short, with 8 bases between. Germline values: CDR1 MDHEN, CDR2 SYDVKM. The CDR3 spans 15 residues. The CDR3: CASSLWGQAYNEQFF. The CDR3 coding sequence is TGTGCCAGCAGTTTATGGGGGCAGGCCTACAATGAGCAGTTCTTC.

This clone has ten or more counts. The V call is TRBV18, the J call TRBJ2-1, with D possibly TRBD2 on 5 matching bases. CDR3 length: 13 amino acids. CDR1 is KGHSH, CDR2 LQKENI, per germline. With 2 bases removed from V and 10 bases from J, the gap between germline ends came to 12 bases. CDR3 nucleotides: TGTGCCAGCTCACCAGAGAGGGCCCAAGAGCAGTTCTTC. Its protein is CASSPERAQEQFF.

This clone was found a few times. The chain uses TRBV6-1 and TRBJ2-1, with a possible D match to TRBD2 (6 bases). V was clipped by 7 bases and J by 8 bases, with 12 bases between them. The CDR3 runs to 12 residues. The V gene's germline CDR1 is MNHNS and CDR2 SASEGT. CDR3 nucleotides: TGTGCCAGCACGGCGGGATGGGATGAGCAGTTCTTC. Protein sequence: CASTAGWDEQFF.

This clone was observed many times. The chain combines TRBV15 with TRBJ2-7; 8 bases agree with TRBD1. V shed 11 bases and J 4 bases; nucleotides not matched to a gene: 10. This CDR3 spans 13 amino acids. CDR1 and CDR2 from the germline V gene are LNHNV and YYDKDF (reference sequence). The CDR3 region has the DNA TGTGCCTCCCAGGGGGCTCTCGGGTACGAGCAGTACTTC. This translates into CASQGALGYEQYF. Complete variable domain (other parts from reference TRBV15 and TRBJ2-7): DAMVIQNPRYQVTQFGKPVTLSCSQTLNHNVMYWYQQKSSQAPKLLFHYYDKDFNNEADTPDNFQSRRPNTSFCFLDIRSPGLGDTAMYLCASQGALGYEQYFGPGTRLTVT.

This clone has at least ten counts. The chain has TRBV19 and TRBJ2-2, with a weak D call TRBD2 (7 bases). This CDR3 is built from 14 residues. Trimming removed 7 bases at V and 3 bases at J, with 12 bases between. Germline CDR1 reads LNHDA; CDR2 reads SQIVND (reference sequence). Here the CDR3 reads CASMGGLYTGELFF. In DNA, the CDR3 is TGTGCCAGTATGGGGGGGCTCTACACCGGGGAGCTGTTTTTT.

This clone was detected many times. The gene calls are TRBV19 and TRBJ2-2; tentatively, D is TRBD2 (6 bases). Germline V CDR1 and CDR2: LNHDA, SQIVND (reference sequence). V was cut by 3 bases and J by 4 bases, with 12 bases left in between. This CDR3 has 15 residues. The CDR3 protein is CASSMGRDLTGELFF. DNA for the CDR3: TGTGCCAGTAGTATGGGGCGGGACCTCACCGGGGAGCTGTTTTTT.

This clone came up many times. The chain uses TRBV29-1 and TRBJ2-5, with D possibly matching TRBD1 (5 bases). Trimming took off 6 bases at V and 4 bases at J, with 18 bases between the two ends. Germline CDR1 SQVTM, CDR2 ANQGSEA. The CDR3 has 14 residues. The CDR3 sequence is CSVNRNREAETQYF. CDR3 nucleotide sequence: TGCAGCGTAAACAGGAACAGAGAAGCAGAGACCCAGTACTTC. The whole variable domain, filled in from reference TRBV29-1 and TRBJ2-5, reads SAVISQKPSRDICQRGTSLTIQCQVDSQVTMMFWYRQQPGQSLTLIATANQGSEATYESGFVIDKFPISRPNLTFSTLTVSNMSPEDSSIYLCSVNRNREAETQYFGPGTRLLVL.